This T cell receptor (beta chain) was sequenced during a study of blood T cells in healthy people across ages. The CDR3 loop spans 16 amino acids. V shed 6 bases and J shed 2 bases, with 17 bases lying between them. In germline, CDR1 is SNHLY, CDR2 FYNNEI. This clonotype has only a few counts. Primed by a sample-barcoded 5' primer and a J-beta primer mix, a second PCR proceeded for about 6 to 11 cycles. One entry per CDR3 protein, called by TCRdb with MiXCR from the 5' RACE reads. The sample has under 1,000,000 distinct CDR3 sequences, less than 60% seen once. The genes are TRBV2 and TRBJ2-1; possible D gene TRBD1, 5 bases. The material sequenced was blood. The sequence was obtained from a man aged 80 or over in good health. The CDR3 bases are TGTGCCAGCAGAAAGGCGGACATTTACCCCTACAATGAGCAGTTCTTC. Protein sequence: CASRKADIYPYNEQFF.